These T cell receptor beta chains were read from a single sample in a study of T cell repertoires in cytomegalovirus infection. TCRdb itself ran the reads through MiXCR, one entry per CDR3 protein. The sample yields approximately 65,000 distinct CDR3 sequences, around 20% seen once. Their antigens remain unidentified. The sequencing used CD8+ T cells from cultured PBMCs, collected from culture after CMV antigen stimulation. These receptors were obtained from a human donor in good health (CMV status not recorded). Some clones in this sample may be carry-over from other donors' samples. Both conserved end residues are part of each CDR3. A D gene is named only where the DNA matches it firmly. Clone size is not always given. Where it is, it says once, few, many or a class for expanded clones.

clone size: many; J gene: TRBJ2-5; D gene: TRBD1; CDR3 length: 15; V gene: TRBV9; CDR3 DNA: TGTGCCAGCAGCGTAGAAGGGGGCCTGATCGAGACCCAGTACTTC; CDR3 protein: CASSVEGGLIETQYF
clone size: few; J gene: TRBJ2-7; D gene: TRBD1; CDR3 length: 14; V gene: TRBV6-4; CDR3 DNA: TGTGCCAGCAGTGAATGGACAGGGAGCTACGAGCAGTACTTC; CDR3 protein: CASSEWTGSYEQYF
clone size: .; J gene: TRBJ2-7; D gene: .; CDR3 length: 16; V gene: TRBV27; CDR3 DNA: TGTGCCAGCAGTTTAGCAACCGGGAGTGCTCCGGGGGAGCAGTACTTC; CDR3 protein: CASSLATGSAPGEQYF
clone size: few; J gene: TRBJ1-2; D gene: .; CDR3 length: 15; V gene: TRBV7-2; CDR3 DNA: TGTGCCAGCAGCTTACGCCTTTCCGGTAACTATGGCTACACCTTC; CDR3 protein: CASSLRLSGNYGYTF
clone size: few; J gene: TRBJ2-6; D gene: .; CDR3 length: 14; V gene: TRBV4-1; CDR3 DNA: TGCGCCAGCAGCCGAGTATACGAAAGCCCGGACCTGACTTTC; CDR3 protein: CASSRVYESPDLTF
clone size: few; J gene: TRBJ2-1; D gene: TRBD2; CDR3 length: 13; V gene: TRBV12-3/TRBV12-4; CDR3 DNA: TGTGCCAGCAGTCTCGGGGGGGTTAATGAGCAGTTCTTC; CDR3 protein: CASSLGGVNEQFF
clone size: .; J gene: TRBJ1-1; D gene: .; CDR3 length: 11; V gene: TRBV19; CDR3 DNA: TGTGCCAGCAAAGGACCGCGGAGAGCTTTCTTT; CDR3 protein: CASKGPRRAFF
clone size: .; J gene: TRBJ1-1; D gene: .; CDR3 length: 15; V gene: TRBV20-1; CDR3 DNA: TGCAGTGCTAGAGATCAGGCAGGGGAGAACACTGAAGCTTTCTTT; CDR3 protein: CSARDQAGENTEAFF
clone size: .; J gene: TRBJ1-1; D gene: .; CDR3 length: 13; V gene: TRBV7-9; CDR3 DNA: TGTGCCAGCAGGGTTGGGGTGAACACTGAAGCTTTCTTT; CDR3 protein: CASRVGVNTEAFF
clone size: .; J gene: TRBJ1-4; D gene: .; CDR3 length: 13; V gene: TRBV27; CDR3 DNA: TGTGCCAGCAGTTTTACTTCTAATGAAAAACTGTTTTTT; CDR3 protein: CASSFTSNEKLFF
clone size: few; J gene: TRBJ1-6; D gene: TRBD1; CDR3 length: 15; V gene: TRBV7-8; CDR3 DNA: TGTGCCAGCAGCTCCTACGACAGGGCCGGTTCACCCCTCCACTTT; CDR3 protein: CASSSYDRAGSPLHF
clone size: .; J gene: TRBJ1-1; D gene: TRBD1; CDR3 length: 19; V gene: TRBV28; CDR3 DNA: TGTGCCAGCAGTTCTTTTATAGTGGACAGGGGCAGAATGAACACTGAAGCTTTCTTT; CDR3 protein: CASSSFIVDRGRMNTEAFF
clone size: .; J gene: TRBJ1-1; D gene: .; CDR3 length: 15; V gene: TRBV19; CDR3 DNA: TGTGACAGTAGTATAGGGCAGGAGATGAACACTGAAGCTTTCTTT; CDR3 protein: CDSSIGQEMNTEAFF
clone size: .; J gene: TRBJ1-3; D gene: .; CDR3 length: 16; V gene: TRBV7-9; CDR3 DNA: TGTGCCAGCAATTCCATTGGACGGAGCTCTGGAAACACCATATATTTT; CDR3 protein: CASNSIGRSSGNTIYF
clone size: few; J gene: TRBJ1-4; D gene: TRBD1; CDR3 length: 18; V gene: TRBV6-1; CDR3 DNA: TGTGCCAGCAGTGCTGACAGGGTGATGTTGGCTACTAATGAAAAACTGTTTTTT; CDR3 protein: CASSADRVMLATNEKLFF
clone size: .; J gene: TRBJ1-2; D gene: .; CDR3 length: 14; V gene: TRBV6-2/TRBV6-3; CDR3 DNA: TGTGCCAGCAGCCCGCCCGGGGGACACTATGGCTACACCTTC; CDR3 protein: CASSPPGGHYGYTF
clone size: few; J gene: TRBJ2-7; D gene: .; CDR3 length: 17; V gene: TRBV4-1; CDR3 DNA: TGCGCCAGCAGCCAAGATAAAAGTAGCAGAATATCCTACGAGCAGTACTTC; CDR3 protein: CASSQDKSSRISYEQYF
clone size: .; J gene: TRBJ1-1; D gene: .; CDR3 length: 15; V gene: TRBV27; CDR3 DNA: TGTGCCAGCAGTTTATACCCCCAGGAGAACACTGAAGCTTTCTTT; CDR3 protein: CASSLYPQENTEAFF
clone size: .; J gene: TRBJ2-7; D gene: TRBD1; CDR3 length: 16; V gene: TRBV7-3; CDR3 DNA: TGTGCCAGCAGCTTAAGCGGGACAGGAGTGGCCTACGAGCAGTACTTC; CDR3 protein: CASSLSGTGVAYEQYF
clone size: few; J gene: TRBJ1-1; D gene: .; CDR3 length: 13; V gene: TRBV12-3/TRBV12-4; CDR3 DNA: TGTGCCAGCAGTTTTGCGGGGCGAACTGAAGCTTTCTTT; CDR3 protein: CASSFAGRTEAFF
clone size: few; J gene: TRBJ2-3; D gene: .; CDR3 length: 18; V gene: TRBV4-3; CDR3 DNA: TGCGCCAGCAGCCAAGATCTCCCCACTAGCTTGGCCACAGATACGCAGTATTTT; CDR3 protein: CASSQDLPTSLATDTQYF
clone size: many; J gene: TRBJ1-1; D gene: .; CDR3 length: 14; V gene: TRBV7-8; CDR3 DNA: TGTGCCAGCAGCCAGGACGGAGCGAACACTGAAGCTTTCTTT; CDR3 protein: CASSQDGANTEAFF
clone size: .; J gene: TRBJ1-5; D gene: .; CDR3 length: 12; V gene: TRBV7-6; CDR3 DNA: TGTGTATTTAGAGGCCCGAATCAGCCCCAGCATTTT; CDR3 protein: CVFRGPNQPQHF
clone size: few; J gene: TRBJ2-1; D gene: TRBD1; CDR3 length: 18; V gene: TRBV7-9; CDR3 DNA: TGTGCCAGCAGCGAGATTGACAGGGGGCAGGTTACCTACAATGAGCAGTTCTTC; CDR3 protein: CASSEIDRGQVTYNEQFF
clone size: .; J gene: TRBJ1-3; D gene: .; CDR3 length: 14; V gene: TRBV11-2; CDR3 DNA: TGTGCCAGCAGCTTACACAGAACTGGAAACACCATATATTTT; CDR3 protein: CASSLHRTGNTIYF
clone size: .; J gene: TRBJ1-1; D gene: .; CDR3 length: 15; V gene: TRBV5-5; CDR3 DNA: TGTGCCAGCAGCTTGGCCCGGGCTATTCACACTGAAGCTTTCTTT; CDR3 protein: CASSLARAIHTEAFF
clone size: few; J gene: TRBJ1-1; D gene: .; CDR3 length: 12; V gene: TRBV27; CDR3 DNA: TGTGCCAGCAGGGGACAGAACACTGAAGCTTTCTTT; CDR3 protein: CASRGQNTEAFF
clone size: .; J gene: TRBJ2-5; D gene: .; CDR3 length: 12; V gene: TRBV15; CDR3 DNA: TGTGCCACCAGCAGAGATCATGAGACCCAGTACTTC; CDR3 protein: CATSRDHETQYF
clone size: few; J gene: TRBJ1-2; D gene: TRBD1; CDR3 length: 21; V gene: TRBV4-1; CDR3 DNA: TGCGCCAGCAGCCACAGGCCGCTTCCTCCCGGGACAGGGGGCGCAGACTATGGCTACACCTTC; CDR3 protein: CASSHRPLPPGTGGADYGYTF